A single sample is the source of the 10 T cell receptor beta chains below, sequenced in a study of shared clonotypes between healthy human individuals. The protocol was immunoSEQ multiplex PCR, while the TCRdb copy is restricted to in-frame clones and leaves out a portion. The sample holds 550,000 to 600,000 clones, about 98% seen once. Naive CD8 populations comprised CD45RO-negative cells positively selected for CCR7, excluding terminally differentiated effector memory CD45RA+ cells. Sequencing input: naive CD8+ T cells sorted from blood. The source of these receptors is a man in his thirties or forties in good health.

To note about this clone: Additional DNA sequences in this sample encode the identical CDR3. The DNA of the CDR3 is TGTGCCAGTGGGACTGACTATGGCTACACCTTC. It codes for CASGTDYGYTF. V and J are TRBV28 and TRBJ1-2; a weak D match, TRBD1 (5 bases). This CDR3 is 11 amino acids long. Germline V gives CDR1 MDHEN, CDR2 SYDVKM. Trimming shortened V by 9 bases and J by 3 bases, and 8 bases separated the two germline ends.

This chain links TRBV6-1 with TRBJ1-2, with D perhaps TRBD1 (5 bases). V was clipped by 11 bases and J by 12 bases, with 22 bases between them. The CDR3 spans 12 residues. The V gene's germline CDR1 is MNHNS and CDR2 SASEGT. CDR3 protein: CACTSSPWGDTF. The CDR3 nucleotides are TGTGCCTGCACCAGTTCCCCGTGGGGGGACACCTTC.

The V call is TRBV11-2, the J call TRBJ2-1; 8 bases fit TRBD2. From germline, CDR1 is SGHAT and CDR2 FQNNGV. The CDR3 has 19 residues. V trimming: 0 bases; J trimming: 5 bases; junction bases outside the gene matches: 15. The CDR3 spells CASSLDSRVAGRLNNEQFF. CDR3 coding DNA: TGTGCCAGCAGCTTAGATAGTAGGGTAGCGGGACGTTTAAACAATGAGCAGTTCTTC.

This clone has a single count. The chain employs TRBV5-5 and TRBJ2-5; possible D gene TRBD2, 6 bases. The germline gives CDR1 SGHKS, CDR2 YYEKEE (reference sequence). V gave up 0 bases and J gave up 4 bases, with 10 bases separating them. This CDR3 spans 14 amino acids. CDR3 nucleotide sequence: TGTGCCAGCAGCTTGGCCACAGCGGGAGAGACCCAGTACTTC. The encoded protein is CASSLATAGETQYF.

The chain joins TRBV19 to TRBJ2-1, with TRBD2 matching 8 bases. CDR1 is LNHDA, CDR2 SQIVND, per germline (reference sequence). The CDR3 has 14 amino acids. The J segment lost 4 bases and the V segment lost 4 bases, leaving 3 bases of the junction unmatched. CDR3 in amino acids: CASSTLAAYNEQFF. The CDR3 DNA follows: TGTGCCAGTAGTACACTAGCGGCATACAATGAGCAGTTCTTC.

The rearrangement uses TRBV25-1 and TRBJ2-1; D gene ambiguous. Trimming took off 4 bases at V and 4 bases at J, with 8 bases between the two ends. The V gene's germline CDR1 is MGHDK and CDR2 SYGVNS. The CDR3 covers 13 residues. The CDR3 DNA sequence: TGTGCCAGCAGTGGCCTCCTTTACAATGAGCAGTTCTTC. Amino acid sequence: CASSGLLYNEQFF.

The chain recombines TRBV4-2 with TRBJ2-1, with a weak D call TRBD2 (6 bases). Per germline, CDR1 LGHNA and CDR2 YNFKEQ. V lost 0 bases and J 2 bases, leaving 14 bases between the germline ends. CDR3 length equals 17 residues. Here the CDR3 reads CASSQDGLAYTYNEQFF. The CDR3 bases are TGTGCCAGCAGCCAAGATGGGCTAGCGTATACCTACAATGAGCAGTTCTTC.

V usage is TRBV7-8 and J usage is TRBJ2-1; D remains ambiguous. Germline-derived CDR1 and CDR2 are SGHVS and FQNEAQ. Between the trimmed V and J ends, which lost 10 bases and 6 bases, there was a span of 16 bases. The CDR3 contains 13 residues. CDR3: CATYRAEANEQFF. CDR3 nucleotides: TGTGCCACCTACCGGGCCGAAGCCAATGAGCAGTTCTTC.

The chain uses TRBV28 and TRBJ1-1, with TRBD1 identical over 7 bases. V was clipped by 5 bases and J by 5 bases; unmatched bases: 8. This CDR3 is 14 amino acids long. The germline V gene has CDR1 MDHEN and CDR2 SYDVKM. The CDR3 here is CASSPDRSVTEAFF. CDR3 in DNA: TGTGCCAGCAGTCCGGACAGGTCGGTAACTGAAGCTTTCTTT.

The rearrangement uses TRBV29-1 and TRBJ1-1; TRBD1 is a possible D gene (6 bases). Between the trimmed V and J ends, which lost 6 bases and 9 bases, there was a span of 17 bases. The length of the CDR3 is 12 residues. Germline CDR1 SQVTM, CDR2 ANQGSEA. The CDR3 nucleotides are TGCAGCGTACAAGCCAATGGGGACAAAGCTTTCTTT. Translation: CSVQANGDKAFF.